The 21 T cell receptor beta chains reported below all come from one sample, sequenced in a study of PD-L1 blockade in urothelial cancer. Assay used: immunoSEQ multiplex PCR; TCRdb lists only in-frame clones, some missing. The sample records 130,000 or so clones, roughly 84% being singletons. The time point is: pretreatment peripheral blood. The source material was PBMCs, sampled around atezolizumab (anti-PD-L1) treatment. The receptors come from a man aged 50 to 60 with urothelial cancer.

This sequence joins TRBV19 and TRBJ1-5; 9 bases line up with TRBD1. CDR1 and CDR2 from the germline V gene are LNHDA and SQIVND (reference sequence). The CDR3 spans 14 residues. Trimming removed 6 bases from V and 7 bases from J; junction bases left unmatched: 7. For the CDR3, the DNA is TGTGCCAGTAGCCCGGACAGGGGACAGCAGCCCCAGCATTTT. Its protein product is CASSPDRGQQPQHF.

This clone was found a few times. The DNA for the CDR3 is TGTGCCAGCACCCCGGGACAACCAACTTCACCCCTCCACTTT. It encodes CASTPGQPTSPLHF. The chain joins TRBV27 to TRBJ1-6; D may be TRBD1 (6 bases). Germline CDR1 and CDR2: MNHEY and SMNVEV (reference sequence). This CDR3 has 14 residues. V shed 7 bases and J shed 9 bases, with 16 bases lying between them.

V and J are TRBV28 and TRBJ1-3; the D gene is possibly TRBD1 (6 bases). This CDR3 is 16 amino acids long. The germline V gene has CDR1 MDHEN and CDR2 SYDVKM. V was clipped by 5 bases and J by 4 bases, with 18 bases between them. The CDR3 reads CASSALTGRGGNTIYF. Here the CDR3 DNA reads TGTGCCAGCAGTGCTTTAACAGGGAGGGGAGGAAACACCATATATTTT.

The rearrangement uses TRBV30 and TRBJ2-3; 8 bases align to TRBD2. CDR3 size: 15 residues. Germline CDR1 reads GTSNPN; CDR2 reads SVGIG (reference sequence). The V and J ends lost 0 bases and 4 bases, in that order; junction bases with no gene match: 6. In DNA form, the CDR3 reads TGTGCCTGGAGTGTCTCGGGAGGGGGGTCAGATACGCAGTATTTT. This encodes CAWSVSGGGSDTQYF.

The table lists this clone with a count of one. The rearrangement links TRBV5-1 to TRBJ2-3, with 10 bases that match TRBD2. J lost 5 bases, V lost 3 bases, and 9 bases had no gene match. Germline V CDR1 and CDR2: SGHRS, YFSETQ. The CDR3 totals 16 residues. In DNA, the CDR3 is TGCGCCAGCAGCTCAGGCCCTAGCGGGAGCGGAGATACGCAGTATTTT. Amino acid sequence: CASSSGPSGSGDTQYF.

The chain recombines TRBV5-1 with TRBJ2-5, with a possible D match to TRBD2 (6 bases). CDR3 length: 15 amino acids. V dropped 5 bases and J dropped 0 bases, with 14 bases sitting between them. From germline, CDR1 is SGHRS and CDR2 YFSETQ. CDR3 DNA: TGCGCCAGCAGTTCTCCTACTAGCTACCAAGAGACCCAGTACTTC. It codes for CASSSPTSYQETQYF.

The V call is TRBV6-1, the J call TRBJ2-5; TRBD2 might be the D (6 bases). Germline lookup yields CDR1 MNHNS and CDR2 SASEGT. V was pared by 2 bases and J by 4 bases, with 17 bases between. The CDR3 has 16 amino acids. CDR3 region: CASSEFAGFVGETQYF. The CDR3 DNA is TGTGCCAGCAGTGAATTCGCGGGATTCGTCGGAGAGACCCAGTACTTC.

This chain links TRBV27 with TRBJ2-7; 10 positions agree with TRBD1. CDR1 and CDR2 (germline): MNHEY, SMNVEV (reference sequence). The CDR3 has 15 residues. Unmatched junction bases numbered 9, after V lost 5 bases and J lost 5 bases. This CDR3 is CASSNRQGAPNEQYF. In nucleotides, the CDR3 is TGTGCCAGCAGTAATCGACAGGGGGCGCCCAACGAGCAGTACTTC.

V usage is TRBV18 and J usage is TRBJ2-1, with D perhaps matching TRBD2 (6 bases). V lost 3 bases and J lost 6, with 9 bases in between. The CDR3 length is 13 residues. The germline CDR1 and CDR2 sequences are KGHSH and LQKENI. The CDR3 DNA follows: TGTGCCAGCTCACCGGGACTCATCAATGAGCAGTTCTTC. Protein: CASSPGLINEQFF.

The chain joins TRBV19 to TRBJ2-1; 14 nucleotides line up with TRBD2. V gave up 5 bases and J gave up 8 bases; unmatched junction bases: 5. The CDR3 runs 15 residues. Germline CDR1 LNHDA, CDR2 SQIVND (reference sequence). The CDR3 bases are TGTGCCAGTAGTTTAGGGACTAGCGGGAGCGATGAGCAGTTCTTC. The encoded protein is CASSLGTSGSDEQFF.

The V and J genes are TRBV7-9 and TRBJ2-2, with a weak D call TRBD2 (6 bases). Per germline, CDR1 SEHNR and CDR2 FQNEAQ (reference sequence). The CDR3 length is 16 residues. Between the trimmed V and J ends, which lost 0 bases and 0 bases, there was a span of 8 bases. The CDR3 protein is CASSLARGTNTGELFF. The DNA of the CDR3 is TGTGCCAGCAGCTTAGCGCGGGGCACGAACACCGGGGAGCTGTTTTTT.

The V call is TRBV28, the J call TRBJ2-1, with 10 bases that match TRBD1. This CDR3 is built from 15 residues. The junction had 8 bases not matched to a gene; V was cut back by 4 bases and J by 8 bases. CDR1 is MDHEN, CDR2 SYDVKM, per germline. The CDR3 DNA reads TGTGCCAGCAGTTCTCCGGGACAGGGGTATTATGAGCAGTTCTTC. It translates to CASSSPGQGYYEQFF.

The rearrangement links TRBV7-6 to TRBJ2-5; TRBD2 might be the D (6 bases). Trimming stripped 1 base from V and 5 bases from J, with 17 bases between. There are 16 residues in the CDR3. Germline lookup yields CDR1 SGHVS and CDR2 FNYEAQ. This chain's CDR3 is CASSLGTRRDGETQYF. In DNA, the CDR3 is TGTGCCAGCAGCTTAGGAACTAGGAGGGATGGTGAGACCCAGTACTTC.

The chain uses TRBV27 and TRBJ2-2, with TRBD1 matching over 10 bases. In germline, CDR1 is MNHEY, CDR2 SMNVEV (reference sequence). The CDR3 length is 15 residues. Trimming cost V 4 bases and J 7 bases; bases outside gene matches: 6. The chain's CDR3 is CASSSPGQGSGELFF. CDR3 DNA sequence: TGTGCCAGCAGTTCCCCGGGACAGGGGAGCGGGGAGCTGTTTTTT.

The chain links TRBV25-1 to TRBJ1-6; D is ambiguous. V dropped 8 bases and J dropped 1 base, with 12 bases sitting between them. In germline, CDR1 is MGHDK, CDR2 SYGVNS. CDR3 size: 15 residues. The CDR3 DNA sequence: TGTGCCAGCCATGCCAGGAATTCCTATAATTCACCCCTCCACTTT. Protein: CASHARNSYNSPLHF.

CDR3 bases: TGTGCCAGCAGCTCCGAGGCTAGCGGGAGCTACGAGCAGTACTTC. Residues: CASSSEASGSYEQYF. The chain couples TRBV9 to TRBJ2-7; 10 bases agree with TRBD2. CDR1 and CDR2 (germline): SGDLS, YYNGEE. The junction had 7 bases not matched to a gene; V was cut back by 4 bases and J by 3 bases. There are 15 residues in the CDR3.

The genes are TRBV18 and TRBJ1-3; 10 nucleotides agree with TRBD1. This CDR3 has 16 amino acids. V lost 2 bases, J lost 2 bases, and 3 bases stayed unmatched. Germline lookup yields CDR1 KGHSH and CDR2 LQKENI. The CDR3 spells CASSPSGTGAGNTIYF. In DNA, the CDR3 is TGTGCCAGCTCACCATCCGGGACAGGGGCTGGAAACACCATATATTTT.

V gene TRBV9 combines with J gene TRBJ2-2, with D perhaps matching TRBD1 (5 bases). Germline-derived CDR1 and CDR2 are SGDLS and YYNGEE. This CDR3 is 16 amino acids long. The V and J ends lost 0 bases and 0 bases respectively, with 9 bases between them. Here the CDR3 reads CASSVGGSPNTGELFF. The CDR3 nucleotides are TGTGCCAGCAGCGTAGGGGGCAGCCCGAACACCGGGGAGCTGTTTTTT.

The chain uses TRBV5-1 and TRBJ2-3; TRBD1 agrees at 9 bases. The germline CDR1 and CDR2 sequences are SGHRS and YFSETQ. The trim removed 4 bases at V and 2 bases at J, leaving 5 bases unmatched. The CDR3 covers 15 residues. In DNA form, the CDR3 reads TGCGCCAGCAGCACCGGACAGGGGACCACAGATACGCAGTATTTT. Translated, it gives CASSTGQGTTDTQYF.

The rearrangement joins TRBV19 to TRBJ2-1; 8 bases match TRBD2. This CDR3 contains 14 residues. From germline, CDR1 is LNHDA and CDR2 SQIVND (reference sequence). V was clipped by 6 bases and J by 0 bases; unmatched bases: 1. CDR3 in amino acids: CASRTSGSYNEQFF. The CDR3 DNA is TGTGCCAGTAGAACTAGCGGCTCCTACAATGAGCAGTTCTTC.

This rearrangement joins TRBV6-1 to TRBJ2-7, with 12 bases matching TRBD1. Germline values: CDR1 MNHNS, CDR2 SASEGT. Trimming removed 0 bases from V and 7 bases from J; junction bases left unmatched: 10. CDR3 length equals 17 residues. The CDR3: CASSEALGQGALKEQYF. The CDR3 nucleotides read TGTGCCAGCAGTGAAGCGCTGGGACAGGGGGCGTTGAAAGAGCAGTACTTC.